The present TCR beta chain was sequenced within a study of blood T cell repertoires in COVID-19 (dated by TCRdb to 2018 to 2020). About the full investigation: Collaborator samples came from the United States, Italy and Spain and covered acute and convalescent phases of COVID-19. The samples were drawn from two sources: the first 160 participants of the ongoing ImmuneRACE study, and fewer than 1,500 subjects contributed by 6 global collaborators. Subjects who had been exposed to COVID-19, were actively infected with it, or had recovered from it provided the deeply sampled blood TCRbeta repertoires that made up the dataset. The material from the prospective study consisted of cDNA or gDNA derived from T cells, B-cell-depleted T cells, or PBMCs. The repertoires were released in a freely available public database intended as a resource for research on the immune response to SARS-CoV-2. Where available, HLA class I and class II types were obtained from metadata supplied by the sample provider rather than from assay-based typing. A de-identified subject ID, COVID-19 status, age in years and sex were almost always included in the sample metadata.

This clone was recorded once. Its antigen specificity is not known. The sample holds no much larger clone one base away, and base qualities are not on file. Collaborating institutions collected whole blood in K2EDTA tubes following their own protocols. For TCRbeta analysis, collaborators shipped samples as frozen whole blood, isolated PBMCs, or DNA extracted from either of those sample types. TCRbeta CDR3 regions were amplified from genomic DNA by means of the immunoSEQ Assay, a bias-controlled multiplex PCR. The authors processed their data as follows. Nucleated cell counts per sample were estimated from amplification of reference gene primers within the assay. Sequence reads were collapsed and filtered to measure the absolute abundance of every unique TCRbeta CDR3 rearrangement. For each sample, productive Simpson clonality was calculated as the square root of Simpson's diversity index over productive rearrangements. Here the immuneACCESS table is served through TCRdb, limited to in-frame sequences with V and J called. Missing clones are a known gap in these copies; in checked studies unresolved V genes cover under half, and the rest lacks a known reason. V, J and clone size were drawn from that table, and D and trimming were deduced from the DNA. Within this sample are 150,000 to 200,000 clones, with approximately 91% of them counted one time only. Approximately 2.4% of the sample belongs to the ten largest clones.

V is clipped by 5 bases and J by 1 base, and the sequence between their germline boundaries is 5 bases long. Reading from cysteine to phenylalanine, the CDR3 counts 12 amino acids. Just CDR3 DNA is preserved here, 36 bases in frame from base 1. For CDR1 and CDR2, the germline V gene (reference sequence) lists LNHDA and SQIVND. General study outcomes and caveats: The quantity of clinical and demographic metadata differed by source and by participant and was supplied without curation.

The sequence derives from a man aged 18-30 years with acute or convalescent COVID-19. The rearrangement joined TRBV19 to TRBJ1-1; the D gene identity is not certain. The sequencing input was peripheral blood. The CDR3 is CASSRQNTEAFF. The DNA is TGTGCCAGTAGTCGACAGAACACTGAAGCTTTCTTT. The full variable domain, completed from the reference TRBV19 and TRBJ1-1 proteins outside the CDR3, reads DGGITQSPKYLFRKEGQNVTLSCEQNLNHDAMYWYRQDPGQGLRLIYYSQIVNDFQKGDIAEGYSVSREKKESFPLTVTSAQKNPTAFYLCASSRQNTEAFFGQGTRLTVV.